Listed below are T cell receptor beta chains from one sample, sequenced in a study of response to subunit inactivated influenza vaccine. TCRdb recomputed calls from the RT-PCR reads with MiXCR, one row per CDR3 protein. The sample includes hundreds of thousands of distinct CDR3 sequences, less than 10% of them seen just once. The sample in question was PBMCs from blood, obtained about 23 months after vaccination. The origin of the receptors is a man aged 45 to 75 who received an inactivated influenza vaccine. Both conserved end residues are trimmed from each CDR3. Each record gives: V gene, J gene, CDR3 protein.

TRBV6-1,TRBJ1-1,ASSPGGGWRTEAF
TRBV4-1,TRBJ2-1,ASSQLLNEQF
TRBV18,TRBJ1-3,ASSPQGSNAGNTIY
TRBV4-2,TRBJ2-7,ASSQVDTTYEQY
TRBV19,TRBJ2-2,ASSTSGLNTGELF
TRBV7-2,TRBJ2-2,ASRLAGNTGELF
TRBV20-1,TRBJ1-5,SGGQGSQPQH
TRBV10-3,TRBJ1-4,AISETGNNEKLF
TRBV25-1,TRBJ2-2,ASSESGLSNTGELF
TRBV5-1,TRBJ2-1,ASSPRVSSYNEQF
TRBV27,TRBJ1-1,ASSFRPNTEAF
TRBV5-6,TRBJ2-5,ASMQGQETQY
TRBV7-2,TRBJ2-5,ASSLGLGQRKETQY
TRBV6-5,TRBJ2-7,ASSSGGGQQY
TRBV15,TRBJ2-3,ATSRGPGHVTDTQY
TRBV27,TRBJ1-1,ASSLSERLRGRPGTEAF
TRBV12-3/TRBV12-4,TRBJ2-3,ASSPGLAITDTQY
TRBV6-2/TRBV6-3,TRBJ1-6,ASRKSLAAGWTNSPLH
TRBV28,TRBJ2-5,ASSFAITVQETQY
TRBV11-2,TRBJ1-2,ASSLSETYGYT
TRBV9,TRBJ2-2,ASSFPTGRTAGELF
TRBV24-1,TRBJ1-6,ATKGRLNSPLH
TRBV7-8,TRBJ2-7,ASSSAVTDSSYERY
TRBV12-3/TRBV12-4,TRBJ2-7,ASSLASGGAGEQY
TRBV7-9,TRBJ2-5,ASSLKSRRDSQETQY
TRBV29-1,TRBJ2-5,SVNPYRDREGAETQY
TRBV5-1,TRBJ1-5,ASSLDSPNQPQH
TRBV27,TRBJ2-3,ASSLSTGGETDTQY
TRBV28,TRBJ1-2,ASRTGFGSYGYT
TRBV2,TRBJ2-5,ASSELGFTGREEETQY
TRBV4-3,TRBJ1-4,ASSQVVIRGPKSEKLF
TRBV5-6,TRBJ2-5,ASSFRSWRGQETQY
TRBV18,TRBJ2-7,ASSPPAVTYEQY
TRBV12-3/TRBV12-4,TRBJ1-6,ASSPSRISPLH
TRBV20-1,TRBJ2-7,SAIAPSGGYEQY
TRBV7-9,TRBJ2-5,ASSHMREDGETQY
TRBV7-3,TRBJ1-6,ASRLTRNSPLH
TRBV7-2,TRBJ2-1,ASSSGLAAYNEQF
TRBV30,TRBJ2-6,AWSVLVAGAYSGANVLT
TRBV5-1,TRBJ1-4,ASSGTGGAYPATNEKLF
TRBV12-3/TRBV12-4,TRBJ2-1,ASSSRIQRGGRYEQF
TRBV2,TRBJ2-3,ASRFRTSRDTQY
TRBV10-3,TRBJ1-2,AISTREDYT
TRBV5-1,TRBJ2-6,ASSWDSRSGANVLT
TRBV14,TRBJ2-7,ASSINGPYEQY
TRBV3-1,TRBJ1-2,ASSQGDTYGYT
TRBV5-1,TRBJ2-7,ASSPNVEAYEQY
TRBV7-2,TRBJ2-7,ASSLDSASGREQY
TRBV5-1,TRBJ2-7,ASSPGQGRGYEQY
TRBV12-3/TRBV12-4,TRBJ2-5,ASSHRDLPETQY
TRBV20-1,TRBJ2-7,SATGLGPYEQY
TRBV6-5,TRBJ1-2,ASSYSGSNGYT